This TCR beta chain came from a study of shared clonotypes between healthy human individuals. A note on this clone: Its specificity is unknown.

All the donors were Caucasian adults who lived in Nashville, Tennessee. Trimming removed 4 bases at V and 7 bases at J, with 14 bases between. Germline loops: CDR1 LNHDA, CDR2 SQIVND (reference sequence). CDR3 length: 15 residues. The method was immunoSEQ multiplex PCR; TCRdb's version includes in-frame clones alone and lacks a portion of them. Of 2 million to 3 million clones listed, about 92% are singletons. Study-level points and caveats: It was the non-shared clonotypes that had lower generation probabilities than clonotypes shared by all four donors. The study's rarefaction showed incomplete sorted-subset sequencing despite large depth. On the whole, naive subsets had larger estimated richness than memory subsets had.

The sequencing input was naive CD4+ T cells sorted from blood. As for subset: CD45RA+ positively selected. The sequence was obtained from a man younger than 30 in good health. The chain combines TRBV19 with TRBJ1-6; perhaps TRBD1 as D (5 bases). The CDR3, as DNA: TGTGCCAGTAGTACGAGACAGATTGACAATTCACCCCTCCACTTT. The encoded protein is CASSTRQIDNSPLHF.